One sample yielded the 19 T cell receptor beta chains listed below, sequenced in a study of vaccination and CD4 T cells after COVID-19. Sequenced with the Oncomine TCR Beta short-read assay was DNA taken from cultured CD4+ T cells. TCRdb called the PCR reads again in MiXCR, with one record for every CDR3 protein. Of tens of thousands of distinct CDR3 sequences listed, 41% are singletons. What these receptors recognize is not known. Time point: late sampling 161 to 241 days after vaccination in three convalescent patients. Specified treatment: approximately 9-day PBMC culture with coronavirus spike peptide pools or control peptides (ViraFEST assay). Sample: CD4+ T cells from blood, cultured in vitro, taken about 7 months after SARS-CoV-2 vaccination. These TCRs come from a human donor who had recovered from COVID-19.

The rearrangement joins TRBV20-1 to TRBJ1-5, with D tentatively TRBD1 (5 bases). Germline V gene lookup returns CDR1 DFQATT and CDR2 SNEGSKA (reference sequence). V was cut by 3 bases and J by 4 bases, with 16 bases left in between. The CDR3 runs to 15 residues. The chain's CDR3 is CSASRDGRRNQPQHF. For the CDR3, the DNA is TGCAGTGCTAGCAGGGACGGGCGACGGAATCAGCCCCAGCATTTT.

Only a few counts were recorded for this clonotype. The chain couples TRBV7-9 to TRBJ1-2, with no clear D. The V end was cut by 3 bases, the J end by 7 bases, with 12 bases between. The germline CDR1 and CDR2 sequences are SEHNR and FQNEAQ (reference sequence). This CDR3 is built from 13 residues. CDR3 sequence: CASSFPGKVGYTF. As DNA, the CDR3 is TGTGCCAGCAGCTTTCCGGGGAAGGTTGGCTACACCTTC.

The chain carries TRBV6-1 and TRBJ2-7; 14 positions agree with TRBD2. V lost 4 bases to trimming and J lost 6 bases; unmatched junction nucleotides: 8. Germline V CDR1 and CDR2: MNHNS, SASEGT. This CDR3 spans 16 amino acids. The CDR3, as DNA: TGTGCCAGCAGTGGATCCGGACTAGCGGGAGGAGGCGAGCAGTACTTC. This gives the protein CASSGSGLAGGGEQYF.

This sequence joins TRBV18 and TRBJ2-5; TRBD2 matches 12 bases. The CDR3 spans 17 residues. Germline V gene sequence: CDR1 KGHSH, CDR2 LQKENI. J was trimmed by 5 bases and V by 3 bases; bases with no gene match: 10. The CDR3 DNA is TGTGCCAGCTCACCCAATTCTCCACTAGCGGGAGGTGAGACCCAGTACTTC. Translation gives CASSPNSPLAGGETQYF.

The chain combines TRBV15 with TRBJ2-7, with a tentative D call TRBD1 (6 bases). Trimming took off 0 bases at V and 1 base at J, with 13 bases between the two ends. From germline, CDR1 is LNHNV and CDR2 YYDKDF (reference sequence). This CDR3 has 16 amino acids. CDR3 amino acids: CATSRERGQGSYEQYF. The CDR3 DNA is TGTGCCACCAGCAGAGAACGAGGGCAGGGGTCCTACGAGCAGTACTTC.

This rearrangement joins TRBV20-1 to TRBJ1-5; D may be TRBD1 (5 bases). The CDR3 contains 14 residues. Germline loops: CDR1 DFQATT, CDR2 SNEGSKA (reference sequence). Here the CDR3 DNA reads TGCAGCGCGAAGACAGTTGGTGAAATTCAGCCCCAGCATTTT. Residues: CSAKTVGEIQPQHF.

The rearrangement links TRBV20-1 to TRBJ2-7, with D hard to call. Germline CDR1 DFQATT, CDR2 SNEGSKA (reference sequence). The V and J ends lost 0 bases and 4 bases respectively, with 4 bases between them. This CDR3 contains 11 residues. Here the CDR3 DNA reads TGCAGTGCTAGAGATGATTACGAGCAGTACTTC. This gives the protein CSARDDYEQYF.

Within the sample, this clonotype is medium-sized. This chain links TRBV15 with TRBJ1-5; 8 bases are shared with TRBD1. After removal of 0 bases from V and 6 bases from J, the junction contained 7 bases not matched to a gene. From germline, CDR1 is LNHNV and CDR2 YYDKDF (reference sequence). The CDR3 consists of 16 residues. The CDR3 here is CATSRDPGQGGQPQHF. In DNA, the CDR3 is TGTGCCACCAGCAGAGATCCAGGACAGGGAGGTCAGCCCCAGCATTTT.

V is TRBV15 and J is TRBJ1-3; tentatively, D is TRBD1 (6 bases). The CDR3 spans 12 residues. The V gene's germline CDR1 is LNHNV and CDR2 YYDKDF (reference sequence). Trimming stripped 8 bases from V and 4 bases from J, with 9 bases between. CDR3 bases: TGTGCCACCTCACAGGGCGGAAACACCATATATTTT. This encodes CATSQGGNTIYF.

The chain joins TRBV6-2 or TRBV6-3 to TRBJ2-3; TRBD1 agrees at 7 bases. Trimming took 6 bases from V and 6 from J; bases not matched to a gene: 9. This CDR3 contains 14 residues. The germline CDR1 and CDR2 sequences are MNHEY and SVGEGT. CDR3 coding DNA: TGTGCCAGCAGCCCCGACAGGGCCGCGGATACGCAGTATTTT. This codes for CASSPDRAADTQYF.

The V gene is TRBV19, the J gene TRBJ1-6; a weak D match, TRBD1 (5 bases). V lost 8 bases and J 6 bases, leaving 8 bases between the germline ends. Germline loops: CDR1 LNHDA, CDR2 SQIVND (reference sequence). The length of the CDR3 is 12 residues. DNA of the CDR3: TGTGCCAGTCAGACAGTTAATTCACCCCTCCACTTT. The encoded protein is CASQTVNSPLHF.

This chain joins TRBV28 and TRBJ1-6; D uncertain. This CDR3 is 14 amino acids long. Looked up from germline, CDR1 is MDHEN and CDR2 is SYDVKM. V shed 1 base and J shed 7 bases, with 8 bases lying between them. CDR3 loop: CASSLYPTNSPLHF. The CDR3, as DNA: TGTGCCAGCAGTTTATACCCCACAAATTCACCCCTCCACTTT.

This clonotype was detected only a few times. DNA for the CDR3: TGTGCCAGCAGCACTAGGGGTGAGCAGTTCTTC. It encodes CASSTRGEQFF. The chain links TRBV27 to TRBJ2-1; the D call may be TRBD1 or TRBD2 (5 bases each). Trimming took off 6 bases at V and 9 bases at J, with 9 bases between the two ends. CDR3 size: 11 residues. From germline, CDR1 is MNHEY and CDR2 SMNVEV (reference sequence).

This clonotype was seen more than once but under ten times. The V gene is TRBV20-1, the J gene TRBJ1-5; unclear D gene. With 1 base removed from V and 0 bases from J, the gap between germline ends came to 7 bases. Germline assignment: CDR1 DFQATT and CDR2 SNEGSKA (reference sequence). CDR3 length equals 14 residues. The CDR3 loop reads CSARAGTSNQPQHF. Here the CDR3 DNA reads TGCAGTGCTAGAGCTGGCACTAGCAATCAGCCCCAGCATTTT.

The CDR3 protein is CASSYRGLAGGNRNEQFF. The CDR3 DNA follows: TGTGCCAGCAGTTACAGGGGACTAGCGGGAGGGAATAGAAATGAGCAGTTCTTC. The V call is TRBV6-5, the J call TRBJ2-1; TRBD2 matches at 16 bases. Germline CDR1 reads MNHEY; CDR2 reads SVGAGI. The V segment lost 2 bases and the J segment 7 bases; nucleotides outside the gene matches: 8. CDR3 length: 18 amino acids.

As for this clonotype: A single base separates this from a much larger clone, so it may be a read error. J is TRBJ2-3 and V is TRBV15; 9 bases map to TRBD2. The CDR3 consists of 17 residues. Germline CDR1 and CDR2: LNHNV and YYDKDF (reference sequence). The junction had 11 bases not matched to a gene; V was cut back by 5 bases and J by 2 bases. The CDR3 DNA reads as TGTGCCACCAGCGGATCCTCGCTAGCGGGGTCCACAGATACGCAGTATTTT. Protein sequence: CATSGSSLAGSTDTQYF.

The chain links TRBV28 to TRBJ2-7, with a tentative D call TRBD1 (5 bases). This CDR3 comprises 14 residues. From germline, CDR1 is MDHEN and CDR2 SYDVKM. V lost 7 bases and J lost 1, with 14 bases in between. This CDR3 reads CASTGHSMSYEQYF. The CDR3 DNA is TGTGCCAGCACCGGACACTCAATGTCCTACGAGCAGTACTTC.

On this clonotype itself: At one of its ends the junction is not consistent with the germline gene, which may arise from a read error. This rearrangement joins TRBV20-1 to TRBJ1-6; D not resolved. CDR1 DFQATT and CDR2 SNEGSKA come from the germline V gene (reference sequence). The CDR3 runs to 13 residues. The CDR3 region is CSAQSSYNSPLHF. The DNA of the CDR3 is TGTAGTGCGCAGTCCTCCTATAATTCACCCCTCCACTTT.

J is TRBJ2-1 and V is TRBV28; 9 bases agree with TRBD1. The germline V gene has CDR1 MDHEN and CDR2 SYDVKM. The V and J ends lost 6 bases and 7 bases, in that order; junction bases with no gene match: 4. The CDR3 covers 13 residues. In nucleotides, the CDR3 is TGTGCCAGCAGGGGGACAGGGAGGAATGAGCAGTTCTTC. This codes for CASRGTGRNEQFF.